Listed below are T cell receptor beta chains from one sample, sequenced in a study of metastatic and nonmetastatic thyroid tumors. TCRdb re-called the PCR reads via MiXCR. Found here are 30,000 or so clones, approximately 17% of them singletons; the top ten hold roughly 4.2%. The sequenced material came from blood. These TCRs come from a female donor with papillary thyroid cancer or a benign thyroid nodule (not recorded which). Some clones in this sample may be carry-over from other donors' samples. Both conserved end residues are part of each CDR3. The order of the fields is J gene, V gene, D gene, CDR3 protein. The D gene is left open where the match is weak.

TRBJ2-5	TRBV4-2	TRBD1	CASSRSTGVLQETQYF
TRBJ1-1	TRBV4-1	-	CASSQDGQPHTEAFF
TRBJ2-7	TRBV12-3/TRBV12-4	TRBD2	CASSFGLAGALRDQYF
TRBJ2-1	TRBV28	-	CASRTAPGHISYNEQFF
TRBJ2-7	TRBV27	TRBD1	CASRYGQGDEQYF
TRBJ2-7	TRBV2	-	CASSLFQNWSPYEQYF
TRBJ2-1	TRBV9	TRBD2	CASSSGRRRGGYNEQFF
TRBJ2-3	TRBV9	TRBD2	CASRAGTARTDTQYF
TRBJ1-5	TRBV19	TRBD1	CASSIGWDRGNQPQHF
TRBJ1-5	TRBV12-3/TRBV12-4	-	CASSAGGISNQPQHF
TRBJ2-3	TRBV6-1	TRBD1	CASSQQGAGTDTQYF
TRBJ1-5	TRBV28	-	CASSFLVRGTNQPQHF
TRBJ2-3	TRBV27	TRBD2	CASRLGLAGNTDTQYF
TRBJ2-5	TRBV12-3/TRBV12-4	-	CASRGNWRQETQYF
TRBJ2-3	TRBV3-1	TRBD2	CASSQDTSGRGSTDTQYF
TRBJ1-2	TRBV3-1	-	CASSQAEAGLYGYTF
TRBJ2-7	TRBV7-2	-	CASSVGTSYEQYF
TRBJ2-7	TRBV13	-	CASSVDGYEQYF
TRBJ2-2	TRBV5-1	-	CASSPVGTRELFF
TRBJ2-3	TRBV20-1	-	CSARAYMSSTDTQYF
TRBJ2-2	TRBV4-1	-	CASSQINTGELFF
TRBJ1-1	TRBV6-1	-	CASTTGRARGTEAFF
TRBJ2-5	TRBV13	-	CASSLGKTQYF
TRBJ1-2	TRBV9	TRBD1	CASSLATGPPYGYTF
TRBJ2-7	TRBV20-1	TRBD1	CSAPPTGGGHEQYF
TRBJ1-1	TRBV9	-	CASSVGLMNTEAFF
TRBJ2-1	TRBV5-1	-	CASMPAGHASYNEQFF
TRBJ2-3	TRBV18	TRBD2	CASSPTSADTQYF
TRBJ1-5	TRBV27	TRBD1	CASSLLGGTVNQPKHF
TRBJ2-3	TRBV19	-	CASGLGTDTQYF
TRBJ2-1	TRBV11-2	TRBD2	CASSTSGRQFF
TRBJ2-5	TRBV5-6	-	CASSSGETQYF
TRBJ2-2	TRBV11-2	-	CASSLGAGVRTGELFF
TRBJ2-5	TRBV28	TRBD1	CASRLRGPETQYF
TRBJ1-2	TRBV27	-	CASAPHPNYGYTF